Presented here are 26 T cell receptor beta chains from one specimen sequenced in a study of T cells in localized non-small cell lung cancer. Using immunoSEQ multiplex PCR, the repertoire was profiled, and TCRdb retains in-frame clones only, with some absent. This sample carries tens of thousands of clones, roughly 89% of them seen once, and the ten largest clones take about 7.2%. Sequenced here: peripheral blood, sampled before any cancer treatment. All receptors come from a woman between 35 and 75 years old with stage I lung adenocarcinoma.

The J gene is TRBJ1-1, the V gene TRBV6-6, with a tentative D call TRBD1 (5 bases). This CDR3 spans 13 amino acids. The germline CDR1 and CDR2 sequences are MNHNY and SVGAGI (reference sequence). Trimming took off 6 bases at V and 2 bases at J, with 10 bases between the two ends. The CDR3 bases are TGTGCCAGCAGCATGACAGCCAACACTGAAGCTTTCTTT. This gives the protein CASSMTANTEAFF.

The CDR3 here is CASKGRADTGELFF. Here the CDR3 DNA reads TGTGCCAGCAAGGGGAGGGCGGACACCGGGGAGCTGTTTTTT. The rearrangement links TRBV28 to TRBJ2-2; 7 nucleotides agree with TRBD2. The CDR3 covers 14 residues. Per the germline V gene, CDR1 is MDHEN and CDR2 is SYDVKM. Trimming removed 7 bases from V and 3 bases from J; junction bases left unmatched: 5.

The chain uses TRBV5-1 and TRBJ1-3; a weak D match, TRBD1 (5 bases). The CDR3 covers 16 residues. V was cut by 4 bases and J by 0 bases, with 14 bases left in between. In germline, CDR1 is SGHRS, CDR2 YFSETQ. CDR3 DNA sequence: TGCGCCAGCAGCGGGGGGGACCTATCCTCTGGAAACACCATATATTTT. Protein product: CASSGGDLSSGNTIYF. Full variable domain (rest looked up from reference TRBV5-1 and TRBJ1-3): KAGVTQTPRYLIKTRGQQVTLSCSPISGHRSVSWYQQTPGQGLQFLFEYFSETQRNKGNFPGRFSGRQFSNSRSEMNVSTLELGDSALYLCASSGGDLSSGNTIYFGEGSWLTVV.

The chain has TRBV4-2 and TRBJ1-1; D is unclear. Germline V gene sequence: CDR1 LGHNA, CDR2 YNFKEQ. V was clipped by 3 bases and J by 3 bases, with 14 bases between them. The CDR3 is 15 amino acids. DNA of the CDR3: TGTGCCAGCAGCCAGACCCGGGGTCAGGACACTGAAGCTTTCTTT. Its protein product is CASSQTRGQDTEAFF.

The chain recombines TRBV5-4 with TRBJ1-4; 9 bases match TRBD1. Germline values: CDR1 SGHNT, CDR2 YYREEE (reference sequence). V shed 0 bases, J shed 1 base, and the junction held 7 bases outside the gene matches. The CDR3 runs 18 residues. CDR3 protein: CASSLVTGQGGTNEKLFF. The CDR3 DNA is TGTGCCAGCAGCTTGGTCACGGGACAGGGCGGAACTAATGAAAAACTGTTTTTT.

The CDR3 DNA reads TGTGCCAGCAGCTTTCAGGGGGGCAATCAGCCCCAGCATTTT. Translated, it gives CASSFQGGNQPQHF. V gene TRBV7-8 combines with J gene TRBJ1-5; 7 bases match TRBD1. Germline V gene lookup returns CDR1 SGHVS and CDR2 FQNEAQ. The CDR3 has 14 amino acids. Trimming took 3 bases from V and 2 from J; bases not matched to a gene: 1.

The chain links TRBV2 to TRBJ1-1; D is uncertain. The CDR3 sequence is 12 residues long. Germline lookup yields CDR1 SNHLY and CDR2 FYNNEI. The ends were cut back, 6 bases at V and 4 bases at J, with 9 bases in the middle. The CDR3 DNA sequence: TGTGCCAGCAGGCAGTCGCGCACTGAAGCTTTCTTT. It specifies CASRQSRTEAFF. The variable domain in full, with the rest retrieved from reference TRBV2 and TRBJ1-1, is EPEVTQTPSHQVTQMGQEVILRCVPISNHLYFYWYRQILGQKVEFLVSFYNNEISEKSEIFDDQFSVERPDGSNFTLKIRSTKLEDSAMYFCASRQSRTEAFFGQGTRLTVV.

For the CDR3, the DNA is TGTGCCAGCACCCCGACTAGGTGGAATGAGCAGTTCTTC. The encoded protein is CASTPTRWNEQFF. V is TRBV28 and J is TRBJ2-1, with TRBD2 as a possible D gene (6 bases). The CDR3 length is 13 residues. Trimming left V 7 bases short and J 7 bases short, with 14 bases between. Germline assignment: CDR1 MDHEN and CDR2 SYDVKM.

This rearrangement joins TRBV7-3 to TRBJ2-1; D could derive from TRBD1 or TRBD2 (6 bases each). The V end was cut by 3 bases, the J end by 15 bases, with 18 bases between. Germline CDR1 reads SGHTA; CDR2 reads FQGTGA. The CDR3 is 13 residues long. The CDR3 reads CASSFVEGGPRFF. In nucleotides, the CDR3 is TGTGCCAGCAGCTTTGTAGAGGGGGGACCCCGGTTCTTC.

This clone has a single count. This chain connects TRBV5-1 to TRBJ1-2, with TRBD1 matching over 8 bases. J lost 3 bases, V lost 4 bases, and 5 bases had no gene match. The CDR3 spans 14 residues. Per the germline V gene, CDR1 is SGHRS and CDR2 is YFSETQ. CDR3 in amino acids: CASSTLTGDYGYTF. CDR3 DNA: TGCGCCAGCAGCACACTGACAGGGGACTATGGCTACACCTTC.

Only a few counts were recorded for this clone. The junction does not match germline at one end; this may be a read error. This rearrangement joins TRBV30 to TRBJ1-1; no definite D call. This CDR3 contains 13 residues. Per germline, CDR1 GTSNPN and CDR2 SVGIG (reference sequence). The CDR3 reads CAWSAGLKTEAFF. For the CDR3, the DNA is TGTGCCTGGAGTGCGGGGTTGAAGACTGAAGCTTTCTTT.

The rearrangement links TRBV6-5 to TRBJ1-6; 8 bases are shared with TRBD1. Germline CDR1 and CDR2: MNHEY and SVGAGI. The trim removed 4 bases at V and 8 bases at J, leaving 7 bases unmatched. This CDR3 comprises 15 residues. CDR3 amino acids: CASSFTQGADSPLHF. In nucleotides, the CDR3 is TGTGCCAGCAGTTTCACTCAGGGGGCAGATTCACCCCTCCACTTT.

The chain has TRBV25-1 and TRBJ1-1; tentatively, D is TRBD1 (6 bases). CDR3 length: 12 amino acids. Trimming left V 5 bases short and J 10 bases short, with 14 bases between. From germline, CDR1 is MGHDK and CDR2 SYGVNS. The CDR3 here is CASSQGTVGAFF. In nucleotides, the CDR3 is TGTGCCAGCAGTCAGGGGACCGTCGGAGCTTTCTTT.

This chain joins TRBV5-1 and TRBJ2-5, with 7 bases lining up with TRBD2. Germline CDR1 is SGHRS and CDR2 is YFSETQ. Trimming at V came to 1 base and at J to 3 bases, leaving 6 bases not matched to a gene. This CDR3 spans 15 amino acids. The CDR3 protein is CASSLMAGREETQYF. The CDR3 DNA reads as TGCGCCAGCAGCTTGATGGCAGGGAGGGAAGAGACCCAGTACTTC. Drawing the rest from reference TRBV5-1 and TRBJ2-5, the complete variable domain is KAGVTQTPRYLIKTRGQQVTLSCSPISGHRSVSWYQQTPGQGLQFLFEYFSETQRNKGNFPGRFSGRQFSNSRSEMNVSTLELGDSALYLCASSLMAGREETQYFGPGTRLLVL.

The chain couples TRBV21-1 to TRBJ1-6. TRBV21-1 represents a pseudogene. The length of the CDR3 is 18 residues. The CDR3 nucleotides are TGTGCCAGCAGGAAGGGATTAGCTACACATCATCATAATTCACCCCTCCACTTT. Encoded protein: CASRKGLATHHHNSPLHF.

The CDR3 is CASSVRWTGELFF. CDR3 nucleotides: TGTGCCAGCAGCGTCCGATGGACCGGGGAGCTGTTTTTT. This chain connects TRBV9 to TRBJ2-2; D is undetermined. Germline values: CDR1 SGDLS, CDR2 YYNGEE. The CDR3 extends over 13 amino acids. V was cut by 2 bases and J by 5 bases, with 7 bases left in between.

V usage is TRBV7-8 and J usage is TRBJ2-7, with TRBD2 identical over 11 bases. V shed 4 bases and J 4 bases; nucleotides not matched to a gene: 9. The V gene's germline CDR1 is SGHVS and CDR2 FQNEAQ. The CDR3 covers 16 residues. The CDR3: CASSWGSGGGEYEQYF. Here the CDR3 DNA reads TGTGCCAGCAGCTGGGGTAGCGGGGGGGGTGAATACGAGCAGTACTTC.

The CDR3 sequence: CASSMSKNYGYTF. CDR3 in DNA: TGTGCCAGTAGTATGTCTAAAAACTATGGCTACACCTTC. The V and J genes are TRBV19 and TRBJ1-2; D is uncertain. Germline-derived CDR1 and CDR2 are LNHDA and SQIVND (reference sequence). Trimming pared 3 bases from V and 2 bases from J, leaving 7 bases between. This CDR3 is built from 13 residues.

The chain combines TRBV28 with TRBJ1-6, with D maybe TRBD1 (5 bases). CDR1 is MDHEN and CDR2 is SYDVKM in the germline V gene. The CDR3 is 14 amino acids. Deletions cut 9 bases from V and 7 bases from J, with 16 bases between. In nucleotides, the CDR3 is TGTGCCAGTGGGACGCTTCGTGTCAATTCACCCCTCCACTTT. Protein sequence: CASGTLRVNSPLHF.

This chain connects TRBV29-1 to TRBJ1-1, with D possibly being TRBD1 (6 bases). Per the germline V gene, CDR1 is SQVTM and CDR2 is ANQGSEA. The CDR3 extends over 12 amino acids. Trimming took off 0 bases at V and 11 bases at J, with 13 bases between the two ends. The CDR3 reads CSVEEQGLMAFF. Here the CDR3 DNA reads TGCAGCGTTGAAGAACAGGGTCTGATGGCTTTCTTT.

The CDR3 is CASLNTYNEQFF. Here the CDR3 DNA reads TGCGCCAGTTTAAATACCTACAATGAGCAGTTCTTC. This chain joins TRBV10-1 and TRBJ2-1; D unresolved. The germline gives CDR1 WNHNN, CDR2 SYGVQD (reference sequence). V lost 9 bases, J lost 2 bases, and 8 bases lay in between. There are 12 residues in the CDR3.

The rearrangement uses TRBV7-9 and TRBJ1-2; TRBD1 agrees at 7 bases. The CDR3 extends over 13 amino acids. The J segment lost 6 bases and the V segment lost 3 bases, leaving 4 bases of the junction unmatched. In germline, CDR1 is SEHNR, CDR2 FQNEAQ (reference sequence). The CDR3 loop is CASSFEQGNGYTF. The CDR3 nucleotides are TGTGCCAGCAGCTTCGAACAGGGGAATGGCTACACCTTC.

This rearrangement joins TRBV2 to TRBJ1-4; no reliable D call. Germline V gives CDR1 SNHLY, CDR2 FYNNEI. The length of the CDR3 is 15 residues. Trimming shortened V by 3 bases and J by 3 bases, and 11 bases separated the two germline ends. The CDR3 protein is CASSEYSRANEKLFF. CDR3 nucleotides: TGTGCCAGCAGTGAGTACAGCCGCGCTAATGAAAAACTGTTTTTT.

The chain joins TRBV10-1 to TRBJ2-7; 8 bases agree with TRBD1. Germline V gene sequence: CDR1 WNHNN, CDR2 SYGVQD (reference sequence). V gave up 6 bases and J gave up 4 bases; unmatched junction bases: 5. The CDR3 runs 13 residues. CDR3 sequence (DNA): TGCGCCAGCAGCCCGGGACAGGTTTACGAGCAGTACTTC. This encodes CASSPGQVYEQYF.

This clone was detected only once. CDR3 loop: CASSESRERFGPYNEQFF. The CDR3 DNA reads TGCGCCAGCAGTGAGTCCAGGGAGCGGTTTGGCCCTTACAATGAGCAGTTCTTC. V and J are TRBV10-1 and TRBJ2-1; perhaps D is TRBD1 or TRBD2 (5 bases each). Germline V gene data show CDR1 as WNHNN and CDR2 as SYGVQD (reference sequence). The CDR3 spans 18 residues. The ends were cut back, 0 bases at V and 4 bases at J, with 19 bases in the middle.

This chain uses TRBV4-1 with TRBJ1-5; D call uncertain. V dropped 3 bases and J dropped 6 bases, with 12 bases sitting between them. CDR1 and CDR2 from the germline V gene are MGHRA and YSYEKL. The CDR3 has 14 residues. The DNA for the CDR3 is TGCGCCAGCAGCCACGGGGATACTGGTCAGCCCCAGCATTTT. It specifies CASSHGDTGQPQHF.